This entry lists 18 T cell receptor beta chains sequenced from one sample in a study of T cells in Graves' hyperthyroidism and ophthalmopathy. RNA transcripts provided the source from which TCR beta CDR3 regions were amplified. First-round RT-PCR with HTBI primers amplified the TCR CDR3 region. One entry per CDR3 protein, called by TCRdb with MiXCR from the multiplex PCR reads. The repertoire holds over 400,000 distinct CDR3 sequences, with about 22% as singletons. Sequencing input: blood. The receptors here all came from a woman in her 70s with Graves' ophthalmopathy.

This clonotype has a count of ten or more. The DNA for the CDR3 is TGTGCCAGCATCCTGGGGCCCGGGAGGAACACTGAAGCTTTCTTT. Translating gives CASILGPGRNTEAFF. This chain uses TRBV12-3 or TRBV12-4 with TRBJ1-1, with a weak D call TRBD1 (5 bases). CDR3 size: 15 residues. Deletions cut 7 bases from V and 1 base from J, with 16 bases between.

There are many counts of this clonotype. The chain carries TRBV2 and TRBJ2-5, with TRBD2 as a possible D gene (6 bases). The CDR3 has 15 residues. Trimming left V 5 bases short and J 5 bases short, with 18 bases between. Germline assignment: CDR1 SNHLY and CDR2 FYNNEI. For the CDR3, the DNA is TGTGCCAGCAGTTATCAGGGAGGTGGGAGCGAGACCCAGTACTTC. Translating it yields CASSYQGGGSETQYF.

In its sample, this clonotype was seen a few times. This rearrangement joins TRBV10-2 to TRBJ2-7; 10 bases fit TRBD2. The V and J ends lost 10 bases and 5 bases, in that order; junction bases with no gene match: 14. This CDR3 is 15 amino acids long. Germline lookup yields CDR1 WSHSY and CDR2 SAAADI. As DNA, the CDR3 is TGCGCCATCTCCCCCCAAGCGGGAGGGCCAAACGAGCAGTACTTC. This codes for CAISPQAGGPNEQYF.

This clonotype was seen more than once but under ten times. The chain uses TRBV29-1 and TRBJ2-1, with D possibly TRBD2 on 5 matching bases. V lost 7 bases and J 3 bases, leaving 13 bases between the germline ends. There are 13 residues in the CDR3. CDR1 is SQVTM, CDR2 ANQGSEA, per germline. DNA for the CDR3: TGCAGCGGTGCAAAGCGGCTCTACAATGAGCAGTTCTTC. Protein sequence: CSGAKRLYNEQFF.

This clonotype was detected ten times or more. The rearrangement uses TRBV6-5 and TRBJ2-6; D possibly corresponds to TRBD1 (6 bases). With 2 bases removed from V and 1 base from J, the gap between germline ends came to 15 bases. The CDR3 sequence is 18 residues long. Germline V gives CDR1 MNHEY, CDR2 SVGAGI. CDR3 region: CASSYGGLLGSGANVLTF. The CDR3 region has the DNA TGTGCCAGCAGTTACGGGGGCCTCTTGGGGTCTGGGGCCAACGTCCTGACTTTC.

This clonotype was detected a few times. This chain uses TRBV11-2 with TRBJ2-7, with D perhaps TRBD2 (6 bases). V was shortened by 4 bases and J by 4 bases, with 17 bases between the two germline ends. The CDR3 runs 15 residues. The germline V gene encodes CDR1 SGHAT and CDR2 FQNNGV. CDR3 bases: TGTGCCAGCAGCTCTACCGGGACTCGACAATACGAGCAGTACTTC. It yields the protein CASSSTGTRQYEQYF.

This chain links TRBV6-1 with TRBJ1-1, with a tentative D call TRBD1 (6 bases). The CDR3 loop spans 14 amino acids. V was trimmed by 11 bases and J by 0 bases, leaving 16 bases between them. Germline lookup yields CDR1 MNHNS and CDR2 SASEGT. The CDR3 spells CAVYGGPMNTEAFF. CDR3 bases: TGTGCCGTATACGGGGGCCCCATGAACACTGAAGCTTTCTTT.

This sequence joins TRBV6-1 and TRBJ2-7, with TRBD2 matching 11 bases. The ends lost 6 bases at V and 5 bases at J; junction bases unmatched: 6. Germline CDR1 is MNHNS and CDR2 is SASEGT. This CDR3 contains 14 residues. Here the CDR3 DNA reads TGTGCCAGCAGCCTTAGCGGGGGGGCACACGAGCAGTACTTC. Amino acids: CASSLSGGAHEQYF.

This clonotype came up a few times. The CDR3 is CASSQEGAGGEQFF. CDR3 coding DNA: TGTGCCAGCAGCCAAGAGGGAGCGGGGGGTGAGCAGTTCTTC. The V and J genes are TRBV3-1 and TRBJ2-1; 9 bases map to TRBD2. From germline, CDR1 is LGHDT and CDR2 YNNKEL (reference sequence). The CDR3 sequence is 14 residues long. J lost 9 bases, V lost 0 bases, and 3 bases had no gene match.

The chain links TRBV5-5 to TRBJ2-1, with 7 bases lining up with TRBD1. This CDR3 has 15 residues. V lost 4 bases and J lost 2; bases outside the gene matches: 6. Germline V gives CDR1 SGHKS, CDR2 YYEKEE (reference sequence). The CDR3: CASSGTTGTYNEQFF. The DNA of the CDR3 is TGTGCCAGCAGCGGGACGACAGGGACCTACAATGAGCAGTTCTTC.

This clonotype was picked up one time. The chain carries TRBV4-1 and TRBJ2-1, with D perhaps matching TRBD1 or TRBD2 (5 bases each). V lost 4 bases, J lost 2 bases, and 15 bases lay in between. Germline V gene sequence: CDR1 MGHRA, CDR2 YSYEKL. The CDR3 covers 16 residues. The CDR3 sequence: CASSPISVGPYNEQFF. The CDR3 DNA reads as TGCGCCAGCAGCCCGATCTCGGTGGGACCCTACAATGAGCAGTTCTTC.

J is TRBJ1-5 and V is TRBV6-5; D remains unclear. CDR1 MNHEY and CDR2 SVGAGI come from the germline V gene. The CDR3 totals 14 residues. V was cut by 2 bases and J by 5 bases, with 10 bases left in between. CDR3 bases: TGTGCCAGCAGTTACGAAAGAGATTATCAGCCCCAGCATTTT. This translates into CASSYERDYQPQHF.

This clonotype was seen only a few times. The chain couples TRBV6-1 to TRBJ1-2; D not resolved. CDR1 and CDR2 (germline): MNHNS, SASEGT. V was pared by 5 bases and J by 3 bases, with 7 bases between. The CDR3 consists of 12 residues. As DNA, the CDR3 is TGTGCCAGCAGTTGGAAGGACTATGGCTACACCTTC. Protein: CASSWKDYGYTF.

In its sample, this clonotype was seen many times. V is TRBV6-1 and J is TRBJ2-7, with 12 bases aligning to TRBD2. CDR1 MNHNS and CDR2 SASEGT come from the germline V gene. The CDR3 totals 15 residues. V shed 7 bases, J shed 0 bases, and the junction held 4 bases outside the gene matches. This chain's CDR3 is CASTGLAGSSYEQYF. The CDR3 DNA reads TGTGCCAGCACCGGACTAGCGGGAAGCTCCTACGAGCAGTACTTC.

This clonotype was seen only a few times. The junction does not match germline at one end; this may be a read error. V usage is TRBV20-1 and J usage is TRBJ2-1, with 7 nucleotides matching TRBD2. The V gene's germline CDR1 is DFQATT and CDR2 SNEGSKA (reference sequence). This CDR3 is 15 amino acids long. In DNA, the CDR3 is TGCAGTGCTAGAGCTAGCGGAATCCCCTACCATGAGCAGTTCTTC. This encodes CSARASGIPYHEQFF.

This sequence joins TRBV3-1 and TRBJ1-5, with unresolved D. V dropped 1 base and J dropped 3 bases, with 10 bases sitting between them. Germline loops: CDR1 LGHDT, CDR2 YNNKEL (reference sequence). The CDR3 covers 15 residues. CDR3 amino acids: CASSQGGLDNQPQHF. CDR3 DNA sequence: TGTGCCAGCAGCCAAGGAGGGTTGGACAATCAGCCCCAGCATTTT.

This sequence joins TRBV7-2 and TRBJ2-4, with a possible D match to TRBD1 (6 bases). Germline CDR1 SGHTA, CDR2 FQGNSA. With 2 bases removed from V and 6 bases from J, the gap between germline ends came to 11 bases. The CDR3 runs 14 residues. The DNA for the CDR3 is TGTGCCAGCAGCTTATCAGGGGATGGAAACATTCAGTACTTC. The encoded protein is CASSLSGDGNIQYF.

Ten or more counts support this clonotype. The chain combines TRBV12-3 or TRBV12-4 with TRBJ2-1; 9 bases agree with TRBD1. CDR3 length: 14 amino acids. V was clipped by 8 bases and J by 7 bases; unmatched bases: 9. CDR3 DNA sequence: TGTGCCAGCCGTTATCAGACAGGGGGGAATGAGCAGTTCTTC. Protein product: CASRYQTGGNEQFF.